Detailed here is one TCR beta chain. The CDR3 does not end in the conserved phenylalanine or tryptophan, so this is likely a read error. The V and J ends lost 7 bases and 5 bases, in that order; junction bases with no gene match: 4. The germline V gene encodes CDR1 GTSNPN and CDR2 SVGIG (reference sequence). The CDR3 has 11 amino acids. This sample was included in a study of T cells in Graves' hyperthyroidism and ophthalmopathy. The CDR3 regions of TCR beta were amplified from RNA transcripts. With the HTBI primer set, the TCR CDR3 went through a first round of RT-PCR. Via MiXCR, TCRdb re-called the multiplex PCR reads, giving one row per CDR3 protein. The data contain more than 450,000 distinct CDR3 sequences, 11% to 15% of them singletons. Uncontrolled infection, other autoimmune disease, pregnancy or lactation led to exclusion. From 8.5 to 10 ml of fresh peripheral blood, PBMCs were isolated.

The clonotype was recovered from a woman in her 40s with Graves' hyperthyroidism. The sample comprised blood. This chain joins TRBV30 and TRBJ2-7; 8 bases are shared with TRBD1. The CDR3 region has the DNA TGTGCCTTGGACAGGGTCGACGAGCAGTACCTC. Translating it yields CALDRVDEQYL.